Shown below are 10 T cell receptor beta chains from a single sample sequenced in a study of cytomegalovirus exposure and HLA in healthy donors. In the PCR, 60 Vbeta and 13 Jbeta primers were used. The data were produced by immunoSEQ multiplex PCR, yet TCRdb's version contains in-frame clones alone and is incomplete. The sample has roughly 120,000 clones, roughly 67% seen once. What was sequenced was PBMCs. These receptors were obtained from a man aged 18 to 30 in good health and CMV-seropositive.

The rearrangement joins TRBV4-2 to TRBJ2-2; D is ambiguous. CDR1 LGHNA and CDR2 YNFKEQ come from the germline V gene. The V end was cut by 1 base, the J end by 2 bases, with 11 bases between. The CDR3 consists of 16 residues. CDR3 protein: CASSQVLIPNTGELFF. In nucleotides, the CDR3 is TGTGCCAGCAGCCAAGTACTTATCCCTAACACCGGGGAGCTGTTTTTT.

Details on this clone: The junction does not match germline at one end; this may be a read error. The V and J genes are TRBV9 and TRBJ1-4; possible D gene TRBD1, 5 bases. The CDR3 has 14 residues. Germline CDR1 is SGDLS and CDR2 is YYNGEE. The CDR3 protein is CASSAGHRHEQLFF. The CDR3 DNA sequence: TGTGCCAGCAGCGCAGGACATCGCCATGAACAACTGTTTTTT.

The chain combines TRBV18 with TRBJ2-7; a possible D gene is TRBD1 (6 bases). Germline V gives CDR1 KGHSH, CDR2 LQKENI. CDR3 size: 13 residues. The germline V and J ends were trimmed by 4 bases and 1 base, with 8 bases remaining between them. For the CDR3, the DNA is TGTGCCAGCTCACAGGACAGATCCTACGAGCAGTACGTC. It encodes CASSQDRSYEQYV.

This clone has just one count. J is TRBJ1-5 and V is TRBV6-1, with D possibly matching TRBD1 (5 bases). The V gene lost 7 bases and the J gene lost 5 bases, with 18 bases spanning the gap. Germline values: CDR1 MNHNS, CDR2 SASEGT. This CDR3 has 15 residues. The CDR3 sequence: CASNAKAGVYQPQHF. CDR3 DNA sequence: TGTGCCAGCAATGCGAAGGCGGGGGTTTATCAGCCCCAGCATTTT.

Points on this clone: One junction end does not reproduce the germline sequence, and a read error may be involved. The chain joins TRBV7-3 to TRBJ2-5; TRBD2 aligns across 9 bases. From germline, CDR1 is SGHTA and CDR2 FQGTGA. CDR3 length: 12 amino acids. This CDR3 is CASSLTASGEYF. The CDR3 bases are TGTGCCAGCAGCCTAACGGCTAGCGGGGAGTACTTC.

The chain links TRBV9 to TRBJ2-3; D call uncertain. With 4 bases removed from V and 0 bases from J, the gap between germline ends came to 6 bases. Germline V gene sequence: CDR1 SGDLS, CDR2 YYNGEE. This CDR3 comprises 13 residues. CDR3 protein: CASSTSSTDTQYF. CDR3 bases: TGTGCCAGCAGCACTTCTAGCACAGATACGCAGTATTTT.

The chain recombines TRBV11-2 with TRBJ2-3; tentative D call: TRBD2 (6 bases). The germline CDR1 and CDR2 sequences are SGHAT and FQNNGV. This CDR3 comprises 15 residues. Trimming shortened V by 2 bases and J by 4 bases, and 13 bases separated the two germline ends. CDR3 loop: CASSLRASAPDTQYF. CDR3 coding DNA: TGTGCCAGCAGCTTAAGGGCTAGCGCCCCAGATACGCAGTATTTT.

This clone was picked up one time. The chain has TRBV6-5 and TRBJ1-2; possibly TRBD1 for D (5 bases). V was trimmed by 2 bases and J by 7 bases, leaving 14 bases between them. Germline V CDR1 and CDR2: MNHEY, SVGAGI. This CDR3 spans 14 amino acids. The CDR3 coding sequence is TGTGCCAGCAGTTACCCATCAGGGTTTGGTGGCTACACCTTC. Protein product: CASSYPSGFGGYTF.

A remark on this clone: In the same sample, other DNA sequences code for this CDR3. The CDR3 spells CASSASGGATDTQYF. CDR3 bases: TGTGCCAGCAGTGCTAGCGGGGGGGCTACAGATACGCAGTATTTT. V gene TRBV6-4 combines with J gene TRBJ2-3; 12 bases are a match to TRBD2. CDR1 and CDR2 (germline): MRHNA, SNTAGT. V was clipped by 4 bases and J by 3 bases; unmatched bases: 2. The CDR3 extends over 15 amino acids.

This rearrangement joins TRBV30 to TRBJ1-6; 7 bases map to TRBD1. Germline CDR1 is GTSNPN and CDR2 is SVGIG (reference sequence). Trimming took 3 bases from V and 9 from J; bases not matched to a gene: 5. The CDR3 consists of 13 residues. CDR3: CAWSTGVGSPLHF. Here the CDR3 DNA reads TGTGCCTGGAGCACAGGGGTCGGTTCACCCCTCCACTTT.